A single sample gave rise to the 8 T cell receptor beta chains below, sequenced in a study of PD-1 blockade in classical Hodgkin lymphoma. All patients relapsed after autologous stem cell transplantation, and brentuximab vedotin exposure varied. Some clones are missing from TCRdb's copy, which holds only in-frame ones; the method was immunoSEQ multiplex PCR. The top ten hold almost 35% of the sample, which has 9,000 to 13,000 clones, nearly 80% seen once. The sequencing here drew on peripheral blood mononuclear cells (PBMCs), taken before the second cycle of nivolumab. The receptors were gathered from a human donor with classical Hodgkin lymphoma.

The chain has TRBV27 and TRBJ1-2; D possibly corresponds to TRBD1 (5 bases). In germline, CDR1 is MNHEY, CDR2 SMNVEV (reference sequence). CDR3 length: 14 amino acids. Trimming took 2 bases from V and 8 from J, leaving 15 bases between them. DNA for the CDR3: TGTGCCAGCAGTTTAGAGGGGAGGGCCGGGGGCTACACCTTC. Translation gives CASSLEGRAGGYTF.

The chain employs TRBV5-8 and TRBJ2-7, with TRBD2 matching 11 bases. With 4 bases clipped from V and 4 bases from J, the junction kept 10 bases outside the gene matches. CDR3 length: 16 amino acids. The germline gives CDR1 SGHTS, CDR2 YDEGEE. The CDR3 bases are TGTGCCAGCAGCCGAGCCCCGGGACTAGCGGATTACGAGCAGTACTTC. Amino acids: CASSRAPGLADYEQYF.

This clone was counted a single time. The rearrangement links TRBV18 to TRBJ1-1; no clear D. Trimming took off 3 bases at V and 4 bases at J, with 12 bases between the two ends. The CDR3 runs to 14 residues. Germline CDR1 reads KGHSH; CDR2 reads LQKENI. The CDR3 DNA follows: TGTGCCAGCTCACCCGGACGGCTGGTCACTGAAGCTTTCTTT. Translating gives CASSPGRLVTEAFF.

The CDR3 coding sequence is TGTGCCAGCAGTCCGCTAGGACAGGGGGTCTTGGGTGAGCAGTACTTC. This encodes CASSPLGQGVLGEQYF. This sequence joins TRBV28 and TRBJ2-7; 10 bases match TRBD1. This CDR3 is built from 16 residues. Per the germline V gene, CDR1 is MDHEN and CDR2 is SYDVKM. V lost 5 bases and J lost 7; bases outside the gene matches: 14.

V and J are TRBV11-2 and TRBJ2-1; a possible D gene is TRBD1 (6 bases). Trimming left V 6 bases short and J 2 bases short, with 14 bases between. This CDR3 contains 15 residues. The germline V gene encodes CDR1 SGHAT and CDR2 FQNNGV. The CDR3 DNA follows: TGTGCCAGCAGTCGAGACTGGGACACCTACAATGAGCAGTTCTTC. This encodes CASSRDWDTYNEQFF.

This clone was seen only once. The genes are TRBV2 and TRBJ1-3; 8 bases align to TRBD1. Germline assignment: CDR1 SNHLY and CDR2 FYNNEI. The CDR3 length is 16 residues. J was trimmed by 2 bases and V by 6 bases; bases with no gene match: 9. The CDR3 here is CASSQPLDRAGNTIYF. The CDR3 region has the DNA TGTGCCAGCAGCCAACCTCTGGACAGGGCTGGAAACACCATATATTTT.

This rearrangement joins TRBV7-2 to TRBJ1-4; TRBD1 is a possible D gene (5 bases). The CDR3 has 12 residues. The V gene's germline CDR1 is SGHTA and CDR2 FQGNSA. V was shortened by 6 bases and J by 8 bases, with 10 bases between the two germline ends. The CDR3 DNA reads TGTGCCAGCAGTTGGCAGGGCGAAAAACTGTTTTTT. Its protein is CASSWQGEKLFF.

The chain combines TRBV9 with TRBJ2-7, with D possibly matching TRBD2 (5 bases). Trimming shortened V by 0 bases and J by 2 bases, and 9 bases separated the two germline ends. Germline CDR1 reads SGDLS; CDR2 reads YYNGEE. The CDR3 has 14 amino acids. CDR3 protein: CASSVDVGTYEQYF. The CDR3 coding sequence is TGTGCCAGCAGCGTAGATGTCGGGACCTACGAGCAGTACTTC.